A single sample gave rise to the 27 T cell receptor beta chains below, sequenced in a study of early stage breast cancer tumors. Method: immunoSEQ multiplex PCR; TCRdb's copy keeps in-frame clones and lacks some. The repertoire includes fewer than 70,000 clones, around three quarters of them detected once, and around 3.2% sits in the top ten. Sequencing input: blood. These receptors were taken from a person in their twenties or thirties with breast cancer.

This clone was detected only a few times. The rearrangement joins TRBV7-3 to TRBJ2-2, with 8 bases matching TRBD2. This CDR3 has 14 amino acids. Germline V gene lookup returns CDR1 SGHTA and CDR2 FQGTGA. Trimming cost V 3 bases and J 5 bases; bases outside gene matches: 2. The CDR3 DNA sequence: TGTGCCAGCAGCTTGACTAGCGTAACCGGGGAGCTGTTTTTT. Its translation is CASSLTSVTGELFF.

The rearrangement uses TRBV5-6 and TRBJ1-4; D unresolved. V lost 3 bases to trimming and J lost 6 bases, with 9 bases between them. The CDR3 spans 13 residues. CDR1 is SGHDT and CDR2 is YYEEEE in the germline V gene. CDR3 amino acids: CASSSVLDEKLFF. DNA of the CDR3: TGTGCCAGCAGCTCCGTATTGGATGAAAAACTGTTTTTT.

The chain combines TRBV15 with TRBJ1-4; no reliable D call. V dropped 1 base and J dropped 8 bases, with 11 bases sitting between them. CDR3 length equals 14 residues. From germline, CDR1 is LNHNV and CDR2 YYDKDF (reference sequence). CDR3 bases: TGTGCCACCAGCAGAGCCAGGCCTGAAGAAAAACTGTTTTTT. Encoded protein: CATSRARPEEKLFF.

Here the CDR3 reads CASSFLRGQSSGNTIYF. The CDR3 coding sequence is TGTGCCAGCAGCTTTTTGAGAGGGCAGAGCTCTGGAAACACCATATATTTT. This rearrangement joins TRBV7-9 to TRBJ1-3; no clear D. This CDR3 contains 17 residues. In germline, CDR1 is SEHNR, CDR2 FQNEAQ (reference sequence). The V and J ends lost 3 bases and 0 bases respectively, with 15 bases between them.

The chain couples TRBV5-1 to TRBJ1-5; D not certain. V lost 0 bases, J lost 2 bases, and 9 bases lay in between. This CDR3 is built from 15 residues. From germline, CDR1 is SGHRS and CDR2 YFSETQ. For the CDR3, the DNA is TGCGCCAGCAGCTTGGAGGGAAGTGGCAATCAGCCCCAGCATTTT. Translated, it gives CASSLEGSGNQPQHF.

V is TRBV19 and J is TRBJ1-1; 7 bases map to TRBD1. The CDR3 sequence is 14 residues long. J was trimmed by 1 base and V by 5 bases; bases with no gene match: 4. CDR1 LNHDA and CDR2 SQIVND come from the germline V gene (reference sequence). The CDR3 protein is CASSETGPNTEAFF. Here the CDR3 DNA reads TGTGCCAGTAGTGAGACAGGGCCGAACACTGAAGCTTTCTTT.

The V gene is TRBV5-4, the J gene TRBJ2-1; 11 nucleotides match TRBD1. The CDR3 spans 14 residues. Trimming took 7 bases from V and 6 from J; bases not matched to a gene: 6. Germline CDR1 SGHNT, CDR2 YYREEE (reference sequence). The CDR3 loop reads CASGQGAPSNEQFF. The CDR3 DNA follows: TGTGCCAGCGGACAGGGGGCGCCCTCCAATGAGCAGTTCTTC.

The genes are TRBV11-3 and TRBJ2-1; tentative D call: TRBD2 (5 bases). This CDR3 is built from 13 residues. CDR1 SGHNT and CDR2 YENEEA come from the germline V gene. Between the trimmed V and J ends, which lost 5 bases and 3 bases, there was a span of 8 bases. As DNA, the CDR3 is TGTGCCAGCAGCCCCACTAGCTACAATGAGCAGTTCTTC. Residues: CASSPTSYNEQFF.

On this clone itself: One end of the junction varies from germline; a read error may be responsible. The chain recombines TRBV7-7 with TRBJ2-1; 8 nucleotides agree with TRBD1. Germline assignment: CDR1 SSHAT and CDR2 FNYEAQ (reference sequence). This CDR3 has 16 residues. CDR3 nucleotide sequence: TGTGCTAGCAGCTTCAATTTTGGACAGGGCCCCAATGAGCAGTTCTTC. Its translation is CASSFNFGQGPNEQFF.

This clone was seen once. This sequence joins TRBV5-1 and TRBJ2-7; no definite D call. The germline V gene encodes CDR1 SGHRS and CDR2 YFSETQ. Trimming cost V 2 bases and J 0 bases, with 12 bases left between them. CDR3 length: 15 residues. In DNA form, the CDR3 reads TGCGCCAGCAGCTTAACTTACGGCTCCTCCTACGAGCAGTACTTC. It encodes CASSLTYGSSYEQYF.

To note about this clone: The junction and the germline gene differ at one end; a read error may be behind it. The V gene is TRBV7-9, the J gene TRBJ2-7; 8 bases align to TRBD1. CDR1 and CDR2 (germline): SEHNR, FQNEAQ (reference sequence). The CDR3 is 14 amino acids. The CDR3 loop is CASNLGGQAYEQYF. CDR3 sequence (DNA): TGTGCCAGCAACTTAGGGGGACAGGCTTACGAGCAGTACTTC.

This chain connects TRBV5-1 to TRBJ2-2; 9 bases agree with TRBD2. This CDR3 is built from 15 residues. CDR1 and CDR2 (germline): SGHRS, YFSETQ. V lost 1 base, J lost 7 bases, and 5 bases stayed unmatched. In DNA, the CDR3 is TGCGCCAGCAGCTTGTTAGCGGGAGCGGGCGGGGAGCTGTTTTTT. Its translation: CASSLLAGAGGELFF.

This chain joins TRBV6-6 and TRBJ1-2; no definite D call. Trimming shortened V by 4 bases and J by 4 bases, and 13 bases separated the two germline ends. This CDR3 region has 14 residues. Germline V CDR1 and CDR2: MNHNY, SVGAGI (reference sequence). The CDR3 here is CASSWEGESYGYTF. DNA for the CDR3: TGTGCCAGCAGTTGGGAGGGAGAGAGCTATGGCTACACCTTC.

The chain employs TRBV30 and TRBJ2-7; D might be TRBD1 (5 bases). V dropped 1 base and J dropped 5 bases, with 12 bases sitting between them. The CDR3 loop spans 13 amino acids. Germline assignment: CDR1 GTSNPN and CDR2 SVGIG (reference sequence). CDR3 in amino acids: CAWSEGHFDEQYF. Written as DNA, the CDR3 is TGTGCCTGGAGTGAAGGACACTTCGACGAGCAGTACTTC.

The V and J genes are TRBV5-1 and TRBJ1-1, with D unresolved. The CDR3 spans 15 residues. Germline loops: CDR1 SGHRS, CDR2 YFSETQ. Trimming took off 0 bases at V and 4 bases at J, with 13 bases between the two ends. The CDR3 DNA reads TGCGCCAGCAGCTTGGAGGCGGAGTTGAGCACTGAAGCTTTCTTT. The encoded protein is CASSLEAELSTEAFF.

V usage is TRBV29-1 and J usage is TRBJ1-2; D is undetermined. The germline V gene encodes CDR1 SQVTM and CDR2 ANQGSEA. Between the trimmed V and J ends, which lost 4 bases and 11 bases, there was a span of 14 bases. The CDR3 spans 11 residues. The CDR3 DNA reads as TGCAGCGTTGCTAGGACGGGGTGGTACACCTTC. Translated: CSVARTGWYTF. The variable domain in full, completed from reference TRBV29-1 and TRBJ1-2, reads SAVISQKPSRDICQRGTSLTIQCQVDSQVTMMFWYRQQPGQSLTLIATANQGSEATYESGFVIDKFPISRPNLTFSTLTVSNMSPEDSSIYLCSVARTGWYTFGSGTRLTVV.

The CDR3 region is CASSFDWGTMPGYTF. CDR3 nucleotides: TGTGCCAGCAGCTTCGACTGGGGAACTATGCCGGGCTACACCTTC. This sequence joins TRBV7-9 and TRBJ1-2; D is uncertain. The V gene lost 3 bases and the J gene lost 8 bases, with 19 bases spanning the gap. The CDR3 runs 15 residues. Germline lookup yields CDR1 SEHNR and CDR2 FQNEAQ (reference sequence).

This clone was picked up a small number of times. CDR3 DNA: TGTGCTAGTGGTTTGGTACTGGGACGGATTAATGAAAAACTGTTTTTT. Its protein is CASGLVLGRINEKLFF. This chain joins TRBV12-5 and TRBJ1-4; tentative D call: TRBD1 (5 bases). The CDR3 loop spans 16 amino acids. CDR1 is LGHNT and CDR2 is FRNRAP in the germline V gene. V was trimmed by 0 bases and J by 4 bases, leaving 12 bases between them. Looking up the rest from reference TRBV12-5 and TRBJ1-4 gives the full variable domain: DARVTQTPRHKVTEMGQEVTMRCQPILGHNTVFWYRQTMMQGLELLAYFRNRAPLDDSGMPKDRFSAEMPDATLATLKIQPSEPRDSAVYFCASGLVLGRINEKLFFGSGTQLSVL.

The CDR3 loop reads CSVEGGSGNTIYF. In DNA form, the CDR3 reads TGCAGCGTAGAGGGGGGCTCTGGAAACACCATATATTTT. V is TRBV29-1 and J is TRBJ1-3; tentatively, D is TRBD1 (6 bases). The germline V gene encodes CDR1 SQVTM and CDR2 ANQGSEA. The CDR3 runs 13 residues. V was trimmed by 6 bases and J by 0 bases, leaving 9 bases between them. Full variable domain (rest looked up from reference TRBV29-1 and TRBJ1-3): SAVISQKPSRDICQRGTSLTIQCQVDSQVTMMFWYRQQPGQSLTLIATANQGSEATYESGFVIDKFPISRPNLTFSTLTVSNMSPEDSSIYLCSVEGGSGNTIYFGEGSWLTVV.

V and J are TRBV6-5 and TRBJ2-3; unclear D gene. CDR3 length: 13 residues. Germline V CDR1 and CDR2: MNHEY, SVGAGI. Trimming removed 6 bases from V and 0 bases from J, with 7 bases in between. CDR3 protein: CASSLTSTDTQYF. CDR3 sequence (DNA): TGTGCCAGCAGCCTCACTAGCACAGATACGCAGTATTTT.

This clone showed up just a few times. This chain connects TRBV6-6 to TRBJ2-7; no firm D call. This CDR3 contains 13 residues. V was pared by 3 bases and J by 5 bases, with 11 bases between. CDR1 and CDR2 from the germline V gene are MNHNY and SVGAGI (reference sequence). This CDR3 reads CASSYHSWDEQYF. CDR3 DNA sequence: TGTGCCAGCAGTTATCACAGCTGGGACGAGCAGTACTTC.

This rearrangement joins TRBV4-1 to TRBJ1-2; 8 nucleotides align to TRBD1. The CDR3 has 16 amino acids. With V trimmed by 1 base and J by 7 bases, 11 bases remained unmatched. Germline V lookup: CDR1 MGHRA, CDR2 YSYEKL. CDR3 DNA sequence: TGCGCCAGCAGCCAAGTCACCCGACAGGGGCCATCTGGCTACACCTTC. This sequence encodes CASSQVTRQGPSGYTF.

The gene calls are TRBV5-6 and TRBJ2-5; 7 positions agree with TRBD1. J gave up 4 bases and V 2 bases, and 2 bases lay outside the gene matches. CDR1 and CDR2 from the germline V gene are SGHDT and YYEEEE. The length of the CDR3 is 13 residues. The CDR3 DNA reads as TGTGCCAGCAGCTTAACAGGGGCAGAGACCCAGTACTTC. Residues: CASSLTGAETQYF.

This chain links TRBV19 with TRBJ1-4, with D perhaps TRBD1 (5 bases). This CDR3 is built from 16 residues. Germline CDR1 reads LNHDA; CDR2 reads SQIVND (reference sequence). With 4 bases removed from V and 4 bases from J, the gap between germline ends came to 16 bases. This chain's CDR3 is CASSKPQGAINEKLFF. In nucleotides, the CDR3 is TGTGCCAGTAGTAAGCCCCAAGGGGCGATTAATGAAAAACTGTTTTTT.

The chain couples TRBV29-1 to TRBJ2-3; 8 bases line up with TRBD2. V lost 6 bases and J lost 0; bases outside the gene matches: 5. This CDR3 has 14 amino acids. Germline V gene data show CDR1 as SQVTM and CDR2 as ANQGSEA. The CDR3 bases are TGCAGCGTCCGTAGCGGGGTGAGCACAGATACGCAGTATTTT. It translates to CSVRSGVSTDTQYF.

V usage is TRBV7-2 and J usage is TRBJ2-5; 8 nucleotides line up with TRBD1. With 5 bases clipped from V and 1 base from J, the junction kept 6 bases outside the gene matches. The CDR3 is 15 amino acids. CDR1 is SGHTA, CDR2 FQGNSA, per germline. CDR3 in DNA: TGTGCCAGCAGCCGCCCAGGGGGCGGCCAAGAGACCCAGTACTTC. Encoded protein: CASSRPGGGQETQYF.

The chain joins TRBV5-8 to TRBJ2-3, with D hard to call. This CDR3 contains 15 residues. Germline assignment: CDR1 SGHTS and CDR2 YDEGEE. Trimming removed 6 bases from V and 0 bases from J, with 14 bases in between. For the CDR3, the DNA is TGTGCCAGCACTCTTGCGCGACTTAGCACAGATACGCAGTATTTT. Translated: CASTLARLSTDTQYF.